Each of the 13 T cell receptor beta chains below was sequenced from the same sample in a study of T cell changes during pregnancy in multiple sclerosis (dated by TCRdb to between 2019 and 2020). The library was made by the immunoSEQ multiplex PCR assay. TCRdb limited this immuneACCESS table to in-frame rearrangements with V and J called. A share of clones is missing; checked studies link under half to unresolved V genes, and the rest is unexplained. A total of tens of thousands of clones appear in this sample, about 88% of them only once. The ten largest clonotypes hold about 10% of the sample. Sequenced material: CD8+ T cells from peripheral blood mononuclear cells, taken in the third trimester of pregnancy. These receptors originate from a female donor with multiple sclerosis, enrolled in a pregnancy study.

This chain joins TRBV12-2 and TRBJ1-2; the table's TRBD1 call for D was not verified on the DNA. TRBV12-2 is flagged as a pseudogene. The CDR3 is 17 amino acids. CDR3 sequence (DNA): TGTGCAAGTCGCTTTAAGGGGTGGATTTTCTTTAACTATGGCTACACCTTC. Its translation: CASRFKGWIFFNYGYTF.

The chain combines TRBV27 with TRBJ2-1; D is possibly TRBD2 (6 bases). V lost 6 bases and J 5 bases, leaving 11 bases between the germline ends. The CDR3 totals 13 residues. CDR1 and CDR2 (germline): MNHEY, SMNVEV (reference sequence). CDR3 amino acids: CASSLTSNNEQFF. Written as DNA, the CDR3 is TGTGCCAGCAGCTTGACTAGTAACAATGAGCAGTTCTTC.

A remark on this clone: The junction does not match germline at one end; this may be a read error. Other DNA sequences within the sample encode an identical CDR3. The chain carries TRBV19 and TRBJ1-2; D unclear. Germline values: CDR1 LNHDA, CDR2 SQIVND (reference sequence). This CDR3 has 12 amino acids. CDR3 in DNA: TGCGCCAGTAGTATGCAGTACTATGGCTACACCTTC. Its protein is CASSMQYYGYTF.

The chain uses TRBV4-3 and TRBJ1-2; perhaps TRBD1 as D (5 bases). Germline CDR1 is LGHNA and CDR2 is YSLEER. The CDR3 is made up of 16 amino acids. V lost 0 bases, J lost 8 bases, and 19 bases lay in between. CDR3 protein: CASSQDAGLSISGYTF. The CDR3 DNA reads as TGCGCCAGCAGCCAAGATGCGGGGCTGAGTATTAGCGGCTACACCTTC.

This chain uses TRBV27 with TRBJ2-5; 8 bases are a match to TRBD2. The CDR3 totals 15 residues. Germline V gives CDR1 MNHEY, CDR2 SMNVEV (reference sequence). V was pared by 4 bases and J by 1 base, with 5 bases of the junction left unmatched. The CDR3 sequence is CASSSLAGTQETQYF. The CDR3, as DNA: TGTGCCAGCAGTTCTTTAGCGGGAACCCAAGAGACCCAGTACTTC.

V gene TRBV9 combines with J gene TRBJ1-1; maybe TRBD1 (6 bases). This CDR3 region has 15 residues. Looked up from germline, CDR1 is SGDLS and CDR2 is YYNGEE. V gave up 0 bases and J gave up 4 bases, with 13 bases separating them. CDR3 sequence: CASSVAITGPTEAFF. The CDR3 DNA follows: TGTGCCAGCAGCGTAGCAATTACAGGGCCCACTGAAGCTTTCTTT.

J is TRBJ2-1 and V is TRBV27; D might be TRBD2 (5 bases). Trimming removed 6 bases at V and 8 bases at J, with 14 bases between. CDR1 and CDR2 from the germline V gene are MNHEY and SMNVEV (reference sequence). This CDR3 is 13 amino acids long. Here the CDR3 reads CASSPGNRDEQFF. The CDR3 bases are TGTGCCAGCAGCCCCGGGAACCGAGATGAGCAGTTCTTC.

The chain uses TRBV1 and TRBJ2-7; no check of the table's D call, TRBD2, against the DNA was made. TRBV1 is a recognized pseudogene. The CDR3 consists of 13 residues. CDR3 DNA sequence: TGCACCAGCAGGGAGGAGGGCGGGTACGAGCAGTACTTC. This sequence encodes CTSREEGGYEQYF.

The chain joins TRBV7-3 to TRBJ2-2; tentatively, D is TRBD1 (6 bases). Germline assignment: CDR1 SGHTA and CDR2 FQGTGA. CDR3 length equals 15 residues. Trimming took off 5 bases at V and 7 bases at J, with 17 bases between the two ends. The CDR3, as DNA: TGTGCCAGCAGCCACGGGACACCCGAACTCGGGGAGCTGTTTTTT. Translated: CASSHGTPELGELFF.

V and J are TRBV5-8 and TRBJ2-1; 13 positions agree with TRBD2. The V and J ends lost 4 bases and 7 bases, in that order; junction bases with no gene match: 11. Germline CDR1 reads SGHTS; CDR2 reads YDEGEE. This CDR3 contains 17 residues. The CDR3: CASSPLGGTSGINEQFF. The DNA of the CDR3 is TGTGCCAGCAGCCCTCTAGGGGGGACTAGCGGGATAAATGAGCAGTTCTTC.

The chain is built from TRBV13 and TRBJ1-1, with D perhaps TRBD1 (6 bases). V was shortened by 4 bases and J by 5 bases, with 17 bases between the two germline ends. This CDR3 region has 15 residues. Germline CDR1 and CDR2: PRHDT and FYEKMQ (reference sequence). The CDR3 loop reads CASSSDFRGRTEAFF. CDR3 DNA: TGTGCCAGCAGCTCCGACTTCAGGGGTAGGACTGAAGCTTTCTTT.

This CDR3 is CASRPGTSGSGADTQYF. As DNA, the CDR3 is TGTGCCAGCAGGCCCGGGACTAGCGGGAGTGGGGCAGATACGCAGTATTTT. The chain employs TRBV5-4 and TRBJ2-3, with 14 bases that match TRBD2. Losses at the gene ends were 5 bases for V and 4 bases for J; bases not matched to a gene: 9. Looked up from germline, CDR1 is SGHNT and CDR2 is YYREEE (reference sequence). The CDR3 sequence is 17 residues long.

This chain connects TRBV15 to TRBJ1-4; D is ambiguous. Germline values: CDR1 LNHNV, CDR2 YYDKDF (reference sequence). Trimming stripped 8 bases from V and 0 bases from J, with 7 bases between. The CDR3 runs to 13 residues. The CDR3 protein is CATQSPTNEKLFF. The DNA of the CDR3 is TGTGCCACCCAGTCCCCAACTAATGAAAAACTGTTTTTT.